This TCR beta chain was obtained from a study of OX40 agonist ivuxolimab in advanced cancers. Turning to the study itself: Earlier treatment with anti-PD-1, anti-PD-L1 or anti-CTLA-4 was permitted, and approximately 38% had received some.

Sequencing used immunoSEQ multiplex PCR; TCRdb keeps in-frame clones, though not all of them. The sample has 50,000 to 75,000 clones; around 87% are singletons. V shed 0 bases and J shed 1 base, with 7 bases lying between them. Germline V CDR1 and CDR2: KGHSH, LQKENI. The CDR3 contains 15 residues. The sequence was obtained from an adult with an advanced solid tumor such as melanoma, head and neck, liver or kidney cancer. The chain uses TRBV18 and TRBJ2-1, with unresolved D. The sample was CD4+ or CD8+ T cells sorted from blood, taken in a trial of the OX40 agonist ivuxolimab. The CDR3 here is CASSPPVPSYNEQFF. DNA of the CDR3: TGTGCCAGCTCACCACCCGTGCCTTCCTACAATGAGCAGTTCTTC.